This T cell receptor beta chain was retrieved from a study of cytotoxic CD8 clonotypes in ibrutinib-treated CLL. About the study: Responses comprised 25 or so partial and 2 complete; at median approximately 70 months, approximately 15 remained remitted and some twelve progressed. Study-wide results and caveats: Under treatment, the uncommon public clonotypes either contracted or remained stable. Baseline clonality exceeded age-matched healthy donors and tracked circulating CD8+ T-cell counts. Clonality went higher at ibrutinib response and then dropped back toward baseline at progression.

Here immunoSEQ multiplex PCR was the method, and the copy in TCRdb shows in-frame clones only, minus some. The sample has 150,000 to 200,000 clones, around nine tenths seen once; the top ten hold around 3.1%. To note about this clone: Its antigen is not identified. A read error may account for a junction end that differs from germline.

Source: PBMCs, taken at disease progression, from a patient treated with ibrutinib. The sequence was obtained from a human donor with chronic lymphocytic leukemia.

The CDR3 DNA reads TGTGCCATCAGAGGGACAGGGGACCAGGAGACCCAGTACTTC. It specifies CAIRGTGDQETQYF. The chain is built from TRBV10-3 and TRBJ2-5, with 10 bases fitting TRBD1. The germline V gene encodes CDR1 ENHRY and CDR2 SYGVKD. The CDR3 spans 14 residues.